This entry describes one T cell receptor beta chain. Its antigen is as yet unknown. This entry is derived from a study of T cell responses to AZD1222 COVID-19 vaccine. Broader study findings: It was only a handful of AZD1222 recipients who were seropositive at baseline. Repertoires were collected only later (after the peak T cell response had occurred).

Only in-frame clones appear in the TCRdb table, and some are missing; sequencing was by immunoSEQ multiplex PCR. The sample includes 95,000 to 150,000 clones, around 92% seen only once; the top ten take around 15%. The CDR3 has 17 residues. Germline lookup yields CDR1 MNHEY and CDR2 SVGEGT. Trimming cost V 5 bases and J 0 bases; bases outside gene matches: 7. The origin of this receptor is an adult in good health. The rearrangement links TRBV6-2 or TRBV6-3 to TRBJ1-6, with 7 bases matching TRBD1. The source was peripheral blood, collected on day 0 of AZD1222 vaccination. In DNA form, the CDR3 reads TGTGCCAGCAGTGAGGGACAGACAAGCTCCTATAATTCACCCCTCCACTTT. Translated, it gives CASSEGQTSSYNSPLHF.